The 27 T cell receptor beta chains reported below all come from one sample, sequenced in a study of blood T cell repertoires in COVID-19. Using immunoSEQ multiplex PCR, the repertoire was profiled, and TCRdb retains in-frame clones only, with some absent. The sample includes tens of thousands of clones, about nine tenths of them seen just once. Sequenced material: peripheral blood. Receptors originate from a human donor in a cohort sampled during active COVID-19.

This chain connects TRBV7-2 to TRBJ2-1; 16 nucleotides align to TRBD2. Germline CDR1 is SGHTA and CDR2 is FQGNSA. The CDR3 covers 19 residues. The trim removed 5 bases at V and 3 bases at J, leaving 10 bases unmatched. The CDR3 sequence is CASSRTGTSGGALYNEQFF. CDR3 sequence (DNA): TGTGCCAGCAGCCGTACCGGGACTAGCGGGGGGGCGCTCTACAATGAGCAGTTCTTC.

The chain recombines TRBV5-6 with TRBJ1-5; D unclear. The CDR3 totals 12 residues. Per germline, CDR1 SGHDT and CDR2 YYEEEE. V was clipped by 2 bases and J by 4 bases, with 4 bases between them. The CDR3 region has the DNA TGTGCCAGCAGCTTCCTTAATCAGCCCCAGCATTTT. Translating it yields CASSFLNQPQHF.

Regarding this clone: Other DNA variants within this sample encode the same CDR3. The rearrangement joins TRBV5-8 to TRBJ2-2, with D tentatively TRBD1 (6 bases). Germline V gene sequence: CDR1 SGHTS, CDR2 YDEGEE. V was clipped by 0 bases and J by 3 bases, with 9 bases between them. This CDR3 is 15 amino acids long. CDR3 protein: CASSLEGVDTGELFF. CDR3 DNA: TGTGCCAGCAGCTTGGAGGGGGTGGACACCGGGGAGCTGTTTTTT.

The chain has TRBV13 and TRBJ2-3; perhaps TRBD1 as D (5 bases). The CDR3 runs to 14 residues. Trimming shortened V by 0 bases and J by 4 bases, and 8 bases separated the two germline ends. CDR1 and CDR2 from the germline V gene are PRHDT and FYEKMQ (reference sequence). The CDR3: CASSLGLGADTQYF. CDR3 bases: TGTGCCAGCAGCTTAGGCTTAGGGGCAGATACGCAGTATTTT.

The rearrangement uses TRBV28 and TRBJ2-1; D is perhaps TRBD2 (7 bases). This CDR3 spans 14 amino acids. Trimming shortened V by 5 bases and J by 7 bases, and 15 bases separated the two germline ends. CDR1 is MDHEN and CDR2 is SYDVKM in the germline V gene. In nucleotides, the CDR3 is TGTGCCAGCAGTGGTCGGGGGGCGCGGAATGAGCAGTTCTTC. Translated, it gives CASSGRGARNEQFF.

The CDR3 DNA follows: TGTGCCAGCAGCTCCCCCTACTACAATGAGCAGTTCTTC. Encoded protein: CASSSPYYNEQFF. V gene TRBV7-2 combines with J gene TRBJ2-1; D is uncertain. V gave up 4 bases and J gave up 3 bases, with 7 bases separating them. Germline assignment: CDR1 SGHTA and CDR2 FQGNSA. This CDR3 is built from 13 residues.

The CDR3 loop is CASSLEGGRYEQYF. In DNA, the CDR3 is TGCGCCAGCAGCTTGGAAGGGGGCAGGTACGAGCAGTACTTC. The genes are TRBV5-1 and TRBJ2-7; TRBD1 matches 7 bases. Germline V gene lookup returns CDR1 SGHRS and CDR2 YFSETQ. The CDR3 is 14 residues long. The V and J ends lost 0 bases and 4 bases, in that order; junction bases with no gene match: 4.

The V gene is TRBV27, the J gene TRBJ2-2; D is unclear. The V end was cut by 5 bases, the J end by 0 bases, with 4 bases between. The CDR3 has 13 amino acids. Per the germline V gene, CDR1 is MNHEY and CDR2 is SMNVEV (reference sequence). The DNA for the CDR3 is TGTGCCAGCAGTCCCACGAACACCGGGGAGCTGTTTTTT. This codes for CASSPTNTGELFF.

V usage is TRBV5-4 and J usage is TRBJ1-4; TRBD1 matches at 10 bases. Germline CDR1 and CDR2: SGHNT and YYREEE (reference sequence). The V and J ends lost 4 bases and 0 bases, in that order; junction bases with no gene match: 12. The CDR3 extends over 19 amino acids. Written as DNA, the CDR3 is TGTGCCAGCAGCCCAGGACAGGGGGGGAGTTTTGCAACTAATGAAAAACTGTTTTTT. Protein product: CASSPGQGGSFATNEKLFF.

The CDR3 nucleotides read TGTGCCAGTAGTCTTCGACAGGGAATCTACGAGCAGTACTTC. It yields the protein CASSLRQGIYEQYF. The chain links TRBV19 to TRBJ2-7, with TRBD1 matching over 7 bases. The V gene end was trimmed by 5 bases and the J gene end by 3 bases; junction bases not matched to a gene: 7. Looked up from germline, CDR1 is LNHDA and CDR2 is SQIVND (reference sequence). The CDR3 has 14 residues.

The genes are TRBV4-2 and TRBJ2-7; TRBD1 aligns across 9 bases. From germline, CDR1 is LGHNA and CDR2 YNFKEQ. The CDR3 runs to 14 residues. The J segment lost 3 bases and the V segment lost 3 bases, leaving 3 bases of the junction unmatched. CDR3 region: CASSQGQGDYEQYF. Written as DNA, the CDR3 is TGTGCCAGCAGCCAGGGACAGGGAGACTACGAGCAGTACTTC.

V gene TRBV7-2 combines with J gene TRBJ2-1, with TRBD2 identical over 10 bases. CDR3 length equals 16 residues. In germline, CDR1 is SGHTA, CDR2 FQGNSA. Trimming at V came to 3 bases and at J to 8 bases, leaving 10 bases not matched to a gene. The CDR3 sequence is CASSFTTERGGDEQFF. The CDR3 coding sequence is TGTGCCAGCAGCTTCACAACGGAGCGGGGGGGCGATGAGCAGTTCTTC.

The rearrangement uses TRBV15 and TRBJ2-3, with a tentative D call TRBD2 (5 bases). Germline V lookup: CDR1 LNHNV, CDR2 YYDKDF (reference sequence). The CDR3 is 17 amino acids. The germline V and J ends were trimmed by 0 bases and 4 bases, with 17 bases remaining between them. The CDR3 protein is CATSREGLRGRSDTQYF. DNA of the CDR3: TGTGCCACCAGCAGAGAAGGACTTCGGGGTCGGTCAGATACGCAGTATTTT.

V usage is TRBV6-2 or TRBV6-3 and J usage is TRBJ1-1, with D unclear. Between the trimmed V and J ends, which lost 0 bases and 2 bases, there was a span of 22 bases. Germline CDR1 is MNHEY and CDR2 is SVGEGT. This CDR3 is 19 amino acids long. The DNA of the CDR3 is TGTGCCAGCAGTTACTCGAATCTTGGTGCGGGCAGACTAAACACTGAAGCTTTCTTT. Protein: CASSYSNLGAGRLNTEAFF.

This chain connects TRBV9 to TRBJ2-3; TRBD1 agrees at 7 bases. The germline V gene encodes CDR1 SGDLS and CDR2 YYNGEE. After removal of 2 bases from V and 1 base from J, the junction contained 7 bases not matched to a gene. The CDR3 runs to 16 residues. The CDR3 sequence: CASSVATGRGTDTQYF. The CDR3 nucleotides are TGTGCCAGCAGCGTGGCGACAGGGAGAGGCACAGATACGCAGTATTTT.

To note about this clone: This may stem from a read error, because a much larger clone lies one nucleotide away. The CDR3 is CASNPAGLSSYEQYF. CDR3 DNA sequence: TGTGCCAGCAACCCCGCGGGCCTGAGCTCCTACGAGCAGTACTTC. The chain recombines TRBV28 with TRBJ2-7; D might be TRBD2 (5 bases). The germline V and J ends were trimmed by 7 bases and 0 bases, with 16 bases remaining between them. Germline V gives CDR1 MDHEN, CDR2 SYDVKM. The CDR3 consists of 15 residues.

CDR3 loop: CAISPSQRASGRADTQYF. The CDR3 DNA is TGTGCCATCAGTCCCTCGCAACGGGCTAGCGGGAGGGCAGATACGCAGTATTTT. The chain combines TRBV10-3 with TRBJ2-3, with 12 bases identical to TRBD2. Germline V gene sequence: CDR1 ENHRY, CDR2 SYGVKD. The CDR3 is made up of 18 amino acids. With V trimmed by 5 bases and J by 4 bases, 13 bases remained unmatched.

The CDR3 DNA follows: TGTGCCAGCAGCTTCTCTCGAGAAGCGACCTACGAGCAGTACTTC. It codes for CASSFSREATYEQYF. The V gene is TRBV11-2, the J gene TRBJ2-7; D is unclear. V dropped 3 bases and J dropped 2 bases, with 14 bases sitting between them. The CDR3 length is 15 residues. Per the germline V gene, CDR1 is SGHAT and CDR2 is FQNNGV.

The chain links TRBV5-4 to TRBJ1-4, with D hard to call. This CDR3 region has 16 residues. Trimming took off 0 bases at V and 2 bases at J, with 11 bases between the two ends. Germline V CDR1 and CDR2: SGHNT, YYREEE (reference sequence). This CDR3 is CASSLDGSATNEKLFF. The DNA for the CDR3 is TGTGCCAGCAGCTTGGACGGGTCCGCGACTAATGAAAAACTGTTTTTT.

The rearrangement uses TRBV4-1 and TRBJ2-7, with 14 bases lining up with TRBD2. CDR1 is MGHRA, CDR2 YSYEKL, per germline. The CDR3 sequence is 16 residues long. The trim removed 6 bases at V and 6 bases at J, leaving 10 bases unmatched. CDR3 residues: CASSPGLAGGRGEQYF. The CDR3, as DNA: TGCGCCAGCAGTCCCGGACTAGCGGGGGGTAGAGGCGAGCAGTACTTC.

The CDR3 is CASRAGTGGNEQFF. CDR3 DNA: TGTGCCAGCAGGGCCGGGACAGGGGGTAATGAGCAGTTCTTC. The rearrangement joins TRBV28 to TRBJ2-1, with 11 bases aligning to TRBD1. The length of the CDR3 is 14 residues. V lost 6 bases to trimming and J lost 7 bases; unmatched junction nucleotides: 5. The germline V gene has CDR1 MDHEN and CDR2 SYDVKM.

The chain employs TRBV27 and TRBJ2-3; tentative D call: TRBD2 (5 bases). Germline V gives CDR1 MNHEY, CDR2 SMNVEV (reference sequence). V gave up 6 bases and J gave up 0 bases, with 22 bases separating them. The CDR3 length is 18 residues. The CDR3 nucleotides read TGTGCCAGCAGCCGGGGTAACGTCAGGATGTCTAGCACAGATACGCAGTATTTT. This gives the protein CASSRGNVRMSSTDTQYF.

The chain combines TRBV18 with TRBJ1-6, with D maybe TRBD1 (6 bases). Trimming left V 3 bases short and J 6 bases short, with 18 bases between. The CDR3 has 17 amino acids. Germline CDR1 is KGHSH and CDR2 is LQKENI. CDR3 in amino acids: CASSPMIQGGINSPLHF. CDR3 nucleotides: TGTGCCAGCTCACCCATGATACAGGGTGGGATTAATTCACCCCTCCACTTT.

CDR3 protein: CASSQNRAETYNEQFF. CDR3 bases: TGTGCCAGCAGCCAGAACAGGGCTGAAACCTACAATGAGCAGTTCTTC. V gene TRBV5-4 combines with J gene TRBJ2-1, with a possible D match to TRBD1 (6 bases). V lost 4 bases, J lost 2 bases, and 16 bases lay in between. The germline CDR1 and CDR2 sequences are SGHNT and YYREEE (reference sequence). The CDR3 length is 16 residues. The whole variable domain, remainder taken from reference TRBV5-4 and TRBJ2-1, is ETGVTQSPTHLIKTRGQQVTLRCSSQSGHNTVSWYQQALGQGPQFIFQYYREEENGRGNFPPRFSGLQFPNYSSELNVNALELDDSALYLCASSQNRAETYNEQFFGPGTRLTVL.

V gene TRBV4-3 combines with J gene TRBJ2-7; D ambiguous. V was cut by 3 bases and J by 4 bases, with 13 bases left in between. CDR3 length: 14 residues. Germline CDR1 reads LGHNA; CDR2 reads YSLEER. DNA for the CDR3: TGCGCCAGCAGCCAGTACCACACGGGTTACGAGCAGTACTTC. It yields the protein CASSQYHTGYEQYF.

Notes on this clone: One end of the junction fails to match germline, which may point to a read error. The CDR3 loop reads CASSLTGSSYNSPLHF. The CDR3 nucleotides are TGTGCCAGCAGCCTAACAGGGAGCTCCTATAATTCACCCCTCCACTTT. The J gene is TRBJ1-6, the V gene TRBV7-3; TRBD1 might be the D (6 bases). The CDR3 loop spans 16 amino acids. The germline gives CDR1 SGHTA, CDR2 FQGTGA.

The chain carries TRBV24-1 and TRBJ2-3; 10 bases agree with TRBD1. V was pared by 3 bases and J by 1 base, with 3 bases of the junction left unmatched. The germline V gene has CDR1 KGHDR and CDR2 SFDVKD. The CDR3 has 16 residues. CDR3 in amino acids: CATSDGGQGGTDTQYF. CDR3 nucleotide sequence: TGTGCCACCAGTGATGGCGGACAGGGGGGCACAGATACGCAGTATTTT.